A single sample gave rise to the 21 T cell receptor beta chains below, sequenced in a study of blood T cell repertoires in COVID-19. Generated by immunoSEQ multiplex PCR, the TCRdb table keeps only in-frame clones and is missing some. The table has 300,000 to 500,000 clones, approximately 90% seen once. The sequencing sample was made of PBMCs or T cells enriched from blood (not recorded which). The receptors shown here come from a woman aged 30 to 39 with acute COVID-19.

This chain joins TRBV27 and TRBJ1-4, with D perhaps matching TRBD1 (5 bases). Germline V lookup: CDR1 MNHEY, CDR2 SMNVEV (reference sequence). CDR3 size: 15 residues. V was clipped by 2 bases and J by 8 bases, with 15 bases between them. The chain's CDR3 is CASSLQRDGGEKLFF. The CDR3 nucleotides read TGTGCCAGCAGTTTACAGCGGGACGGAGGGGAAAAACTGTTTTTT. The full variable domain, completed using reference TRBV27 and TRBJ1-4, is EAQVTQNPRYLITVTGKKLTVTCSQNMNHEYMSWYRQDPGLGLRQIYYSMNVEVTDKGDVPEGYKVSRKEKRNFPLILESPSPNQTSLYFCASSLQRDGGEKLFFGSGTQLSVL.

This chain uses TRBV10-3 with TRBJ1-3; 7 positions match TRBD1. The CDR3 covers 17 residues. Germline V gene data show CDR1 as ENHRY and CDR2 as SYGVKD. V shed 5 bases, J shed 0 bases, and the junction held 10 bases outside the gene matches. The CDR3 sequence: CAISPYQGGSSGNTIYF. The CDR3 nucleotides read TGTGCCATCAGTCCCTACCAGGGGGGAAGCTCTGGAAACACCATATATTTT.

The CDR3 nucleotides read TGTGCCAGCAGCGACGGTCGTCATGAGCAGTTCTTC. As protein: CASSDGRHEQFF. The chain recombines TRBV9 with TRBJ2-1, with no clear D. V gave up 3 bases and J gave up 8 bases, with 9 bases separating them. CDR3 length equals 12 residues. CDR1 and CDR2 (germline): SGDLS, YYNGEE.

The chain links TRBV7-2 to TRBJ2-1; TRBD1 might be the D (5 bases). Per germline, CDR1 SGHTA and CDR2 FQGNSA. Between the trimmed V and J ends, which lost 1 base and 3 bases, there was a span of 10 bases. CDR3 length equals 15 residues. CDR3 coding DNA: TGTGCCAGCAGCTTAGGGGGCCAATACTACAATGAGCAGTTCTTC. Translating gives CASSLGGQYYNEQFF. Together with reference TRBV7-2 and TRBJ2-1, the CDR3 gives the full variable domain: GAGVSQSPSNKVTEKGKDVELRCDPISGHTALYWYRQSLGQGLEFLIYFQGNSAPDKSGLPSDRFSAERTGGSVSTLTIQRTQQEDSAVYLCASSLGGQYYNEQFFGPGTRLTVL.

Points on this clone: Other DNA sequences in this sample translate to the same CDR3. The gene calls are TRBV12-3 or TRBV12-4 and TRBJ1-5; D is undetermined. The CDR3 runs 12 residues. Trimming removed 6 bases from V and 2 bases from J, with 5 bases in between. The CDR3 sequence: CASRAGNQPQHF. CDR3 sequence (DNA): TGTGCCAGCAGGGCGGGCAATCAGCCCCAGCATTTT.

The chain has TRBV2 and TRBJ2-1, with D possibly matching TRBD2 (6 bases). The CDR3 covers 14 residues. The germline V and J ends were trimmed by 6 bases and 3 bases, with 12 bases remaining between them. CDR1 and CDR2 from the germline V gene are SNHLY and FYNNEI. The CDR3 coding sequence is TGTGCCAGCAGCCTCGGGGGAGACTACAATGAGCAGTTCTTC. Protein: CASSLGGDYNEQFF. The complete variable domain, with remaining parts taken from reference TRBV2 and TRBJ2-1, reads EPEVTQTPSHQVTQMGQEVILRCVPISNHLYFYWYRQILGQKVEFLVSFYNNEISEKSEIFDDQFSVERPDGSNFTLKIRSTKLEDSAMYFCASSLGGDYNEQFFGPGTRLTVL.

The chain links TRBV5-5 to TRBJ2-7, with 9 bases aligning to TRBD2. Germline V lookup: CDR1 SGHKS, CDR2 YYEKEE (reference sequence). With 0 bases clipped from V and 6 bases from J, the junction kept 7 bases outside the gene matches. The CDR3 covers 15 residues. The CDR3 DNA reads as TGTGCCAGCAGCTTGGAGGGACTAGCCAGTGGCGAGCAGTACTTC. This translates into CASSLEGLASGEQYF.

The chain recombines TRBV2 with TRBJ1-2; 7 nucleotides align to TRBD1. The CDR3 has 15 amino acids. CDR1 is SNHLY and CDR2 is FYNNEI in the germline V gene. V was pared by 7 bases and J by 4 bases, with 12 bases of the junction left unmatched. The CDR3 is CASNLDRDPGYGYTF. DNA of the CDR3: TGTGCCAGCAACCTAGACAGGGACCCCGGCTATGGCTACACCTTC.

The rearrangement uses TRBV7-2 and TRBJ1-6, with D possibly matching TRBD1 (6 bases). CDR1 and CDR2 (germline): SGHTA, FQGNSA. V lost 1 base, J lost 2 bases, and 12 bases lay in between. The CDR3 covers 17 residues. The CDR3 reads CASSLEEGDPYNSPLHF. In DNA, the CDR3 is TGTGCCAGCAGCTTAGAAGAGGGGGATCCCTATAATTCACCCCTCCACTTT.

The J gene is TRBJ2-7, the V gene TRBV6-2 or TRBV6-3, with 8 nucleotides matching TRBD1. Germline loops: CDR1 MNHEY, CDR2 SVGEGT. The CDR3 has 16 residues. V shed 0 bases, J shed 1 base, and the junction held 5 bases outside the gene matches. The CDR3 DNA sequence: TGTGCCAGCAGTTACTCCAAAGACAGGGGATCCTACGAGCAGTACTTC. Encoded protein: CASSYSKDRGSYEQYF.

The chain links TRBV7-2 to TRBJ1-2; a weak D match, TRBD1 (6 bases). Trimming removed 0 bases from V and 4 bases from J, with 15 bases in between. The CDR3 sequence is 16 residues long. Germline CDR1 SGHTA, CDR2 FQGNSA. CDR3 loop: CASSLATGFRSYGYTF. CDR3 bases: TGTGCCAGCAGCTTAGCTACAGGGTTTCGGAGCTATGGCTACACCTTC.

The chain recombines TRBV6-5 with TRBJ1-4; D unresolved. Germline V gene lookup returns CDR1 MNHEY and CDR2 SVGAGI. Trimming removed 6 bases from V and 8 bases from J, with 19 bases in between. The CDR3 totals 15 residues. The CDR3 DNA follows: TGTGCCAGCAGGATTCATGCCGGTGGGGAGGAAAAACTGTTTTTT. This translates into CASRIHAGGEEKLFF.

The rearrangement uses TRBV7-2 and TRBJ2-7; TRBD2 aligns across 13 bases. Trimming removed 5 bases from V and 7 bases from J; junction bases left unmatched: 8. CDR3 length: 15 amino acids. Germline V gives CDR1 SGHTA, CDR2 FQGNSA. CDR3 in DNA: TGTGCCAGCAGCCTCACTAGCGGGGGGGCTTGGGAGCAGTACTTC. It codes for CASSLTSGGAWEQYF. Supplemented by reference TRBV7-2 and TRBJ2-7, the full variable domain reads GAGVSQSPSNKVTEKGKDVELRCDPISGHTALYWYRQSLGQGLEFLIYFQGNSAPDKSGLPSDRFSAERTGGSVSTLTIQRTQQEDSAVYLCASSLTSGGAWEQYFGPGTRLTVT.

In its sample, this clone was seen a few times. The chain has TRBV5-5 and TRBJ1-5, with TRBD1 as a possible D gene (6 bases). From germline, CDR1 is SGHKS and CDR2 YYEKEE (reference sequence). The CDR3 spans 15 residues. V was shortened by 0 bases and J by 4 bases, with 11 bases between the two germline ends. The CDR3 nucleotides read TGTGCCAGCAGCTTGGCGGGGACACGGAATCAGCCCCAGCATTTT. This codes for CASSLAGTRNQPQHF.

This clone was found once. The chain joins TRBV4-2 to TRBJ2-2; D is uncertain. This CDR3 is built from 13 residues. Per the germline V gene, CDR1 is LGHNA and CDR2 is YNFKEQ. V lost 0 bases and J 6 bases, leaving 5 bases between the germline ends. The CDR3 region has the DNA TGTGCCAGCAGCCAAGATGCGGCCGGGGAGCTGTTTTTT. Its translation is CASSQDAAGELFF.

CDR3 loop: CASSLGAGTGSGNTIYF. The DNA of the CDR3 is TGTGCCAGCAGCTTAGGGGCCGGGACAGGCTCTGGAAACACCATATATTTT. The chain joins TRBV11-2 to TRBJ1-3; 8 bases match TRBD1. Trimming cost V 1 base and J 0 bases; bases outside gene matches: 5. The CDR3 runs 17 residues. Germline CDR1 reads SGHAT; CDR2 reads FQNNGV.

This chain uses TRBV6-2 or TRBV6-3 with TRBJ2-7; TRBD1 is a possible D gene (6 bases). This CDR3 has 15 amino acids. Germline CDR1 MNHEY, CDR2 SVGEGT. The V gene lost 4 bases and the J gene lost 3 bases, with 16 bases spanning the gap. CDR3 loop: CASSFYRDIHYEQYF. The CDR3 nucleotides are TGTGCCAGCAGTTTCTACCGGGACATCCACTACGAGCAGTACTTC.

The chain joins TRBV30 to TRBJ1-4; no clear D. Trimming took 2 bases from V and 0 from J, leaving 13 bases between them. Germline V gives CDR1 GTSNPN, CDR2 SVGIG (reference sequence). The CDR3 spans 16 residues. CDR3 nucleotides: TGTGCCTGGAGTCCCCGGGGATTTGCAACTAATGAAAAACTGTTTTTT. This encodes CAWSPRGFATNEKLFF.

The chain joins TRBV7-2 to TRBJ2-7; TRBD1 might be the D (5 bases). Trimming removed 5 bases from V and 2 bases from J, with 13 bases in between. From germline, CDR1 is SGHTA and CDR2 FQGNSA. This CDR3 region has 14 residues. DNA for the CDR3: TGTGCCAGCAGCCAAGGCAGGGCAACCTACGAGCAGTACTTC. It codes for CASSQGRATYEQYF. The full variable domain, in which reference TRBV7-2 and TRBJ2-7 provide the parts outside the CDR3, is GAGVSQSPSNKVTEKGKDVELRCDPISGHTALYWYRQSLGQGLEFLIYFQGNSAPDKSGLPSDRFSAERTGGSVSTLTIQRTQQEDSAVYLCASSQGRATYEQYFGPGTRLTVT.

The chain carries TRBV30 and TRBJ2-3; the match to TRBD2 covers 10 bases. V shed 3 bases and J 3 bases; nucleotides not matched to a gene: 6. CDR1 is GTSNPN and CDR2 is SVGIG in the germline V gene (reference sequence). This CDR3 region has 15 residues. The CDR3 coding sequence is TGTGCCTGGAGCGCAACTAGCGGGGTGACAGATACGCAGTATTTT. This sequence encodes CAWSATSGVTDTQYF.

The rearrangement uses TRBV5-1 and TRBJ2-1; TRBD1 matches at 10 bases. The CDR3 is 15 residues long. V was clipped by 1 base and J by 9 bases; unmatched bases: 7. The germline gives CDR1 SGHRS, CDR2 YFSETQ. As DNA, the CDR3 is TGCGCCAGCAGCTTGAGGACGGGACAGGGGAGTGAGCAGTTCTTC. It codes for CASSLRTGQGSEQFF. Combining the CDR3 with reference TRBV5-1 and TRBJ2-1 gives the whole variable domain KAGVTQTPRYLIKTRGQQVTLSCSPISGHRSVSWYQQTPGQGLQFLFEYFSETQRNKGNFPGRFSGRQFSNSRSEMNVSTLELGDSALYLCASSLRTGQGSEQFFGPGTRLTVL.